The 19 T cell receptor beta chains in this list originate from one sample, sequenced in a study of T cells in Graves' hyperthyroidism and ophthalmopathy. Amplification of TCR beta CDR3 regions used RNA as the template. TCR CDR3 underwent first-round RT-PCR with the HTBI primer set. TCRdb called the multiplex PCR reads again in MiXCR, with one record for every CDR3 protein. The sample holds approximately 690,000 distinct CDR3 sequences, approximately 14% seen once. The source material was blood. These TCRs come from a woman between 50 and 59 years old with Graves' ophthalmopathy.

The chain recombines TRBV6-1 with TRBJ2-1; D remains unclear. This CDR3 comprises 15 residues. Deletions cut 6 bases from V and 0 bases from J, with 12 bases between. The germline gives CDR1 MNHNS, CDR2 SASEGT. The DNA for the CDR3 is TGTGCCAGCAGGGGCAGCGAGAGCTCCTACAATGAGCAGTTCTTC. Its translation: CASRGSESSYNEQFF.

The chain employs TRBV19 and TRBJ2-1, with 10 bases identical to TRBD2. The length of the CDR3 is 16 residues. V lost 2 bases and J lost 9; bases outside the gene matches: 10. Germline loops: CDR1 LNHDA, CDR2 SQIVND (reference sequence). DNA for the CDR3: TGTGCCAGTAGTATATTGGGTACTAGCGGGATGGGTGAGCAGTTCTTC. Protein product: CASSILGTSGMGEQFF.

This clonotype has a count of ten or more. Here the CDR3 DNA reads TGTGCCAGCACCAATCTGGGAGGGGCCAACGTCCTGACTTTC. The encoded protein is CASTNLGGANVLTF. The chain combines TRBV28 with TRBJ2-6; no clear D. CDR3 length: 14 residues. V shed 7 bases and J shed 4 bases, with 11 bases lying between them. The V gene's germline CDR1 is MDHEN and CDR2 SYDVKM.

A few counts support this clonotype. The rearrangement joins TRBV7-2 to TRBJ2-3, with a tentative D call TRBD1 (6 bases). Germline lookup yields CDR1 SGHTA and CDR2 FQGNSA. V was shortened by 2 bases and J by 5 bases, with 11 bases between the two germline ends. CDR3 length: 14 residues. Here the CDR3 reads CASSLIRGLDTQYF. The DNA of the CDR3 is TGTGCCAGCAGCTTAATCAGGGGCCTAGATACGCAGTATTTT.

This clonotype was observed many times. The CDR3 loop reads CASRANEKLFF. For the CDR3, the DNA is TGTGCCAGCCGGGCAAATGAAAAACTGTTTTTT. The genes are TRBV12-3 or TRBV12-4 and TRBJ1-4; D remains unclear. Trimming left V 8 bases short and J 5 bases short, with 6 bases between. CDR3 length equals 11 residues.

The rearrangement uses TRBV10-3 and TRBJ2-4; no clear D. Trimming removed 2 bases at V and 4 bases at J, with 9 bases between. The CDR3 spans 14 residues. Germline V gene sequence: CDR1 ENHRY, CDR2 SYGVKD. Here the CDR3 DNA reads TGTGCCATCAGTGAGACGGTTTTTAAAAACATTCAGTACTTC. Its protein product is CAISETVFKNIQYF.

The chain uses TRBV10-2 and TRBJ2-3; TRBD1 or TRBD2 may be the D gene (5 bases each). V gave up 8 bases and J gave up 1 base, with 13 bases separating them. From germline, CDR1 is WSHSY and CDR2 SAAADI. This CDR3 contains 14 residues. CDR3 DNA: TGCGCCAGCGCCGCGACGGGGCGCACAGATACGCAGTATTTT. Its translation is CASAATGRTDTQYF.

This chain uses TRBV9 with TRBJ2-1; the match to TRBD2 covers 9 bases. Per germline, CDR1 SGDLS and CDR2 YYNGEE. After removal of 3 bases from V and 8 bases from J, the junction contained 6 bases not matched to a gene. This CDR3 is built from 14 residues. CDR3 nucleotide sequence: TGTGCCAGCAGCGCAGGGACTAGCAGCTATGAGCAGTTCTTC. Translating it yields CASSAGTSSYEQFF.

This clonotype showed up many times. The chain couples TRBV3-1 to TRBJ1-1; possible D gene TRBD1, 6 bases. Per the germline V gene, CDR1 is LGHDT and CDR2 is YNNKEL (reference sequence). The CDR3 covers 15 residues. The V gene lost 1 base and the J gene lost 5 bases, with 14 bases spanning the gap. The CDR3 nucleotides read TGTGCCAGCAGCCAAGGACTGGGTAGGGGGACTGAAGCTTTCTTT. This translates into CASSQGLGRGTEAFF.

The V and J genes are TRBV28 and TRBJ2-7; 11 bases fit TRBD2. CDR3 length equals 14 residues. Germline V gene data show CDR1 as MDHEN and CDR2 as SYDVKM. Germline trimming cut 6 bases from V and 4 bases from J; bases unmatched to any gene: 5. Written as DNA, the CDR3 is TGTGCCAGCAGGCATCTAGCGGGAGGATACGAGCAGTACTTC. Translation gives CASRHLAGGYEQYF. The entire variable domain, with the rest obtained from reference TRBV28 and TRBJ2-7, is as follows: DVKVTQSSRYLVKRTGEKVFLECVQDMDHENMFWYRQDPGLGLRLIYFSYDVKMKEKGDIPEGYSVSREKKERFSLILESASTNQTSMYLCASRHLAGGYEQYFGPGTRLTVT.

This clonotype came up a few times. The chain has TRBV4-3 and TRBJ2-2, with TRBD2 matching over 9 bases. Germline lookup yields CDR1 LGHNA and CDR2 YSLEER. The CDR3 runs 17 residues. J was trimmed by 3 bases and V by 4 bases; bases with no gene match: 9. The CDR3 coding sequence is TGCGCCAGCAGCCCTTTTAGCGGGAGAGTGGACACCGGGGAGCTGTTTTTT. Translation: CASSPFSGRVDTGELFF.

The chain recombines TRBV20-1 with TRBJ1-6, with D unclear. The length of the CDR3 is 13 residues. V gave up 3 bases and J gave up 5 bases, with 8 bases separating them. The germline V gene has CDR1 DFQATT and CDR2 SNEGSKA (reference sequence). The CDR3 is CSASERNNSPLHF. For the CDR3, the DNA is TGCAGTGCTAGTGAGAGGAATAATTCACCCCTCCACTTT.

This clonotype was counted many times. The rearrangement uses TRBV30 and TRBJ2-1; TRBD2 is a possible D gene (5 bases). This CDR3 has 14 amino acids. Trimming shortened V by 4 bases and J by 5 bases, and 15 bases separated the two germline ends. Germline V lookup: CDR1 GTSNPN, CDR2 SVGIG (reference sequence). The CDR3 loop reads CAWTLTTTHNEQFF. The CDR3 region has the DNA TGTGCCTGGACCCTAACGACTACCCACAATGAGCAGTTCTTC.

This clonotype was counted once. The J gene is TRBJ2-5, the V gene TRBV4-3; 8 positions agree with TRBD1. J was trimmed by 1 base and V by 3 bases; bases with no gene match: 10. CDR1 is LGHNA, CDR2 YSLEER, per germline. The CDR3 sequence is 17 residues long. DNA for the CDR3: TGCGCCAGCAGCCAGGCTCAGGGGGCCAAGCCCCAAGAGACCCAGTACTTC. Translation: CASSQAQGAKPQETQYF.

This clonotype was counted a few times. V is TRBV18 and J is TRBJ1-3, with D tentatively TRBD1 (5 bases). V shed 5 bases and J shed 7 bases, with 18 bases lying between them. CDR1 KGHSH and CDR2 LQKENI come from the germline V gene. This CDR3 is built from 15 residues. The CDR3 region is CASSSDRKLRNTIYF. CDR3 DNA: TGTGCCAGCTCATCAGACAGAAAACTCCGGAACACCATATATTTT.

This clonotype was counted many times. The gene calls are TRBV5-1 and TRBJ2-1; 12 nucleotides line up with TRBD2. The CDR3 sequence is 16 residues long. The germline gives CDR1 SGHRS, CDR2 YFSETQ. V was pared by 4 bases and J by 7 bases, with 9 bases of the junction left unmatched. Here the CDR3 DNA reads TGCGCCAGCAGCACAGGGACTAGCGGGTATGGGAATGAGCAGTTCTTC. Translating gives CASSTGTSGYGNEQFF.

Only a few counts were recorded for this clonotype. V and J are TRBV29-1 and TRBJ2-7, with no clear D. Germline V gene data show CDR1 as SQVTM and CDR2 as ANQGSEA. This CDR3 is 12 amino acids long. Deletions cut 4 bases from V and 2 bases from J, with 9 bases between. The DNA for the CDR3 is TGCAGCGTTGTTGGACGGGCCTACGAGCAGTACTTC. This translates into CSVVGRAYEQYF.

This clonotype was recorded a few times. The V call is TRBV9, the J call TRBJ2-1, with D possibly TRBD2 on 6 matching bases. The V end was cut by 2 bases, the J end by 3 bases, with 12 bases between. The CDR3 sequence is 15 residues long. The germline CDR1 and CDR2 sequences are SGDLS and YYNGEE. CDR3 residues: CASSVRENFYNEQFF. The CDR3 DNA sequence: TGTGCCAGCAGCGTCCGGGAGAACTTCTACAATGAGCAGTTCTTC.

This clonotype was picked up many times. The CDR3: CASSQSRAGGLIYYNEQFF. In DNA form, the CDR3 reads TGTGCCAGCAGTCAAAGTAGAGCGGGAGGACTTATCTACTACAATGAGCAGTTCTTC. This chain uses TRBV12-3 or TRBV12-4 with TRBJ2-1; TRBD2 aligns across 9 bases. V gave up 5 bases and J gave up 3 bases; unmatched junction bases: 17. The CDR3 has 19 residues.